This TCR beta chain came from a study of T cell responses to AZD1222 COVID-19 vaccine. Doses given second, at about 4 or about 12 weeks, were pooled. Whole-study results and caveats: Spike-specific TCR breadth and depth went up after people got two AZD1222 doses.

Here immunoSEQ multiplex PCR was the method, and the copy in TCRdb shows in-frame clones only, minus some. The data show about 72,000 clones, roughly nine tenths seen once. Trimming took 3 bases from V and 3 from J; bases not matched to a gene: 6. This CDR3 is built from 15 residues. From germline, CDR1 is KGHSH and CDR2 LQKENI. A note on this clone: Antigen specificity is unknown.

This TCR came from an adult who received the AZD1222 COVID-19 vaccine. The V and J genes are TRBV18 and TRBJ1-2, with TRBD1 matching over 8 bases. Sequenced material: peripheral blood, taken 28 days after the second AZD1222 dose. In DNA form, the CDR3 reads TGTGCCAGCTCACCCGCAGGGGGCTTCGACTATGGCTACACCTTC. Translated, it gives CASSPAGGFDYGYTF.